This T cell receptor beta chain comes out of a study of T-cell memory formation after mild COVID-19. Across the study: TCR clusters showed largely donor specificity. Whole-study results and caveats: Shrinking CD4+ clones were chiefly CM and EM; CD8+ ones were chiefly EMRA. There was a balanced CD4/CD8 profile in clones contracting day 15 to 85, and later expanders leaned CD4+. Pre-infection memory contained some responding clones, which suggested that cross-reactive memory had joined.

Regarding this clonotype: What it recognizes is unknown.

TCRdb called the 5' RACE reads again in MiXCR, with one record for every CDR3 protein. The table includes under 450,000 distinct CDR3 sequences, 14% detected once. V was cut by 2 bases and J by 6 bases, with 15 bases left in between. Germline CDR1 is MNHNY and CDR2 is SVGAGI (reference sequence). The CDR3 is 15 amino acids. The chain joins TRBV6-6 to TRBJ2-3; a weak D match, TRBD1 (5 bases). The sample consisted of PBMCs or a T cell subset sorted from them (not recorded which). This clonotype was obtained from a man aged 18 to 29 who had mild COVID-19 (a few samples of this study predate the infection). Cell type and time point are not known. The CDR3 here is CASSYRGPPVDTQYF. Written as DNA, the CDR3 is TGTGCCAGCAGTTACAGGGGCCCGCCTGTGGATACGCAGTATTTT.